These 30 T cell receptor beta chains came from one sample sequenced in a study of T cell repertoires in cytomegalovirus infection. Their recognized antigens are unknown. TCRdb called the reads again in MiXCR, with one record for every CDR3 protein. The data hold 550,000 to 850,000 distinct CDR3 sequences, with around 35% observed a single time. The specimen comprised cultured PBMCs, sampled from culture after CMV antigen stimulation. Source of these receptors: a human donor in good health (CMV status not recorded). Some clones in this sample may be carry-over from other donors' samples.

This clonotype occurred many times. This chain joins TRBV7-2 and TRBJ1-5; a possible D gene is TRBD1 (6 bases). V lost 1 base to trimming and J lost 5 bases, with 9 bases between them. Germline assignment: CDR1 SGHTA and CDR2 FQGNSA. This CDR3 has 14 residues. CDR3 residues: CASSLDWTDQPQHF. DNA of the CDR3: TGTGCCAGCAGCTTAGATTGGACAGATCAGCCCCAGCATTTT.

The chain employs TRBV19 and TRBJ2-3, with D maybe TRBD2 (6 bases). The V gene lost 3 bases and the J gene lost 4 bases, with 14 bases spanning the gap. This CDR3 spans 15 amino acids. Per the germline V gene, CDR1 is LNHDA and CDR2 is SQIVND (reference sequence). The CDR3 sequence is CASSMSGVGADTQYF. The CDR3 DNA follows: TGTGCCAGTAGTATGTCGGGAGTTGGAGCAGATACGCAGTATTTT.

The chain combines TRBV20-1 with TRBJ2-3, with D perhaps TRBD1 (5 bases). Trimming shortened V by 0 bases and J by 0 bases, and 7 bases separated the two germline ends. This CDR3 has 14 residues. CDR1 and CDR2 from the germline V gene are DFQATT and SNEGSKA (reference sequence). The CDR3 coding sequence is TGCAGTGCTAGAGAGGGGCCTAGCACAGATACGCAGTATTTT. Protein sequence: CSAREGPSTDTQYF.

This clonotype was seen many times. This chain joins TRBV7-2 and TRBJ2-3; TRBD2 is a possible D gene (6 bases). V shed 5 bases and J shed 0 bases, with 15 bases lying between them. The CDR3 totals 16 residues. Germline V lookup: CDR1 SGHTA, CDR2 FQGNSA. Here the CDR3 DNA reads TGTGCCAGCAGCCTAACAGCGGGCCCTAGCACAGATACGCAGTATTTT. As protein: CASSLTAGPSTDTQYF. Looking up the rest from reference TRBV7-2 and TRBJ2-3 gives the full variable domain: GAGVSQSPSNKVTEKGKDVELRCDPISGHTALYWYRQSLGQGLEFLIYFQGNSAPDKSGLPSDRFSAERTGGSVSTLTIQRTQQEDSAVYLCASSLTAGPSTDTQYFGPGTRLTVL.

This clonotype was recorded a few times. The chain combines TRBV7-9 with TRBJ2-1; weak D call: TRBD1 (5 bases). CDR1 and CDR2 (germline): SEHNR, FQNEAQ (reference sequence). This CDR3 comprises 11 residues. The germline V and J ends were trimmed by 5 bases and 9 bases, with 8 bases remaining between them. As DNA, the CDR3 is TGTGCCAGCAGCCTCCAGGGTGAGCAGTTCTTC. Amino acid sequence: CASSLQGEQFF.

Only a few counts were recorded for this clonotype. The chain is built from TRBV11-2 and TRBJ2-3; D possibly corresponds to TRBD1 (6 bases). There are 17 residues in the CDR3. CDR1 is SGHAT and CDR2 is FQNNGV in the germline V gene. V was shortened by 5 bases and J by 4 bases, with 22 bases between the two germline ends. The CDR3 protein is CASSANIYRAGSDTQYF. The CDR3 nucleotides are TGTGCCAGCAGCGCCAACATATACAGGGCCGGGTCAGATACGCAGTATTTT.

In its sample, this clonotype was seen a few times. The chain couples TRBV6-6 to TRBJ2-3, with a possible D match to TRBD2 (6 bases). The CDR3 spans 14 residues. Trimming pared 6 bases from V and 0 bases from J, leaving 10 bases between. Germline loops: CDR1 MNHNY, CDR2 SVGAGI (reference sequence). Here the CDR3 DNA reads TGTGCCAGCAGAAGGGACTTAAGCACAGATACGCAGTATTTT. Its translation: CASRRDLSTDTQYF.

V is TRBV7-1 and J is TRBJ2-7; D is tentatively TRBD1 or TRBD2 (5 bases each). TRBV7-1 is placed among ORFs of uncertain function. The CDR3 contains 17 residues. Trimming pared 5 bases from V and 1 base from J, leaving 21 bases between. The CDR3 protein is CASSPGNGGKASYEQYF. CDR3 bases: TGTGCCAGCAGCCCAGGGAATGGGGGAAAAGCGTCCTACGAGCAGTACTTC.

This clonotype was found many times. V and J are TRBV5-5 and TRBJ1-3; the D is unclear. The CDR3 length is 13 residues. Germline values: CDR1 SGHKS, CDR2 YYEKEE (reference sequence). Trimming removed 0 bases from V and 6 bases from J, with 7 bases in between. The CDR3 sequence is CASSLVPENTIYF. The CDR3 nucleotides are TGTGCCAGCAGCTTGGTGCCGGAAAACACCATATATTTT.

The chain combines TRBV7-2 with TRBJ2-4; D is perhaps TRBD2 (6 bases). This CDR3 spans 15 amino acids. Germline lookup yields CDR1 SGHTA and CDR2 FQGNSA. V was clipped by 6 bases and J by 5 bases, with 17 bases between them. The CDR3 reads CASRFGGPQQNIQYF. CDR3 nucleotide sequence: TGTGCCAGCAGGTTTGGAGGGCCCCAGCAAAACATTCAGTACTTC.

This clonotype has just a few counts. The rearrangement uses TRBV2 and TRBJ2-5; no reliable D call. The V gene's germline CDR1 is SNHLY and CDR2 FYNNEI. V dropped 4 bases and J dropped 2 bases, with 11 bases sitting between them. The CDR3 sequence is 14 residues long. The CDR3 nucleotides are TGTGCCAGCAGTGTCCGCAGGAATCAAGAGACCCAGTACTTC. Protein product: CASSVRRNQETQYF.

Of note for this clonotype: Its ends do not fully match the called genes, so a read error is possible. The chain has TRBV7-6 and TRBJ2-2, with D possibly being TRBD2 (6 bases). CDR1 SGHVS and CDR2 FNYEAQ come from the germline V gene. The CDR3 has 13 amino acids. In DNA, the CDR3 is TGTGCCAGCAGCCTCGGGACTTCCGGGGAGCTGCTTTTT. It is translated as CASSLGTSGELLF.

This sequence joins TRBV7-8 and TRBJ2-3; no clear D gene. The V gene lost 6 bases and the J gene lost 2 bases, with 12 bases spanning the gap. This CDR3 is built from 14 residues. Germline CDR1 is SGHVS and CDR2 is FQNEAQ. This CDR3 is CASRRALYTDTQYF. CDR3 coding DNA: TGTGCCAGCAGGCGCGCCCTCTACACAGATACGCAGTATTTT.

The CDR3 here is CASSYGFGDRGESGYGYTF. CDR3 DNA sequence: TGTGCCAGCAGTTACGGGTTCGGGGACAGGGGGGAGTCGGGCTATGGCTACACCTTC. The chain employs TRBV6-6 and TRBJ1-2, with 11 nucleotides matching TRBD1. This CDR3 contains 19 residues. Germline CDR1 reads MNHNY; CDR2 reads SVGAGI (reference sequence). Trimming at V came to 2 bases and at J to 4 bases, leaving 15 bases not matched to a gene.

V usage is TRBV12-3 or TRBV12-4 and J usage is TRBJ2-7; D is unclear. This CDR3 region has 12 residues. Trimming removed 3 bases from V and 7 bases from J, with 10 bases in between. CDR3 loop: CASSLHLGEQYF. The CDR3 region has the DNA TGTGCCAGCAGTTTGCACTTGGGGGAGCAGTACTTC.

The chain joins TRBV18 to TRBJ2-3; no clear D gene. From germline, CDR1 is KGHSH and CDR2 LQKENI. The ends were cut back, 2 bases at V and 2 bases at J, with 8 bases in the middle. This CDR3 has 14 residues. CDR3 residues: CASSPFKDTDTQYF. DNA for the CDR3: TGTGCCAGCTCACCATTCAAAGACACAGATACGCAGTATTTT. The full variable domain, completed using reference TRBV18 and TRBJ2-3, is NAGVMQNPRHLVRRRGQEARLRCSPMKGHSHVYWYRQLPEEGLKFMVYLQKENIIDESGMPKERFSAEFPKEGPSILRIQQVVRGDSAAYFCASSPFKDTDTQYFGPGTRLTVL.

In this sample, this clonotype turned up a few times. This chain links TRBV7-9 with TRBJ2-7; 11 bases fit TRBD1. Germline V gene sequence: CDR1 SEHNR, CDR2 FQNEAQ (reference sequence). Germline trimming cut 4 bases from V and 6 bases from J; bases unmatched to any gene: 8. This CDR3 region has 15 residues. Here the CDR3 DNA reads TGTGCCAGCAGCTCCGGACAGGGGGCTGTCTTCGAGCAGTACTTC. It codes for CASSSGQGAVFEQYF.

The chain recombines TRBV4-1 with TRBJ2-2; 8 nucleotides line up with TRBD1. Losses at the gene ends were 1 base for V and 0 bases for J; bases not matched to a gene: 25. CDR3 length: 24 amino acids. CDR1 is MGHRA and CDR2 is YSYEKL in the germline V gene. The CDR3 reads CASSQAATPRDRTPKDANTGELFF. The CDR3 DNA reads TGCGCCAGCAGCCAAGCCGCGACACCTCGGGACAGGACACCCAAGGACGCGAACACCGGGGAGCTGTTTTTT.

The chain carries TRBV2 and TRBJ2-3, with D possibly TRBD2 on 5 matching bases. Trimming stripped 8 bases from V and 0 bases from J, with 12 bases between. The CDR3 is 14 amino acids. From germline, CDR1 is SNHLY and CDR2 FYNNEI. As DNA, the CDR3 is TGTGCCAGCCTGTTGCGGGTGAGCACAGATACGCAGTATTTT. Protein sequence: CASLLRVSTDTQYF.

J is TRBJ2-7 and V is TRBV7-9; the D gene is possibly TRBD1 (6 bases). V lost 4 bases to trimming and J lost 6 bases, with 16 bases between them. The germline CDR1 and CDR2 sequences are SEHNR and FQNEAQ (reference sequence). This CDR3 has 14 amino acids. The CDR3 region is CASSSRQVTSEQYF. The CDR3 DNA is TGTGCCAGCAGCTCCCGACAGGTGACCTCCGAGCAGTACTTC.

This clonotype occurred a few times. The chain carries TRBV11-2 and TRBJ2-5, with 7 nucleotides matching TRBD1. V lost 5 bases and J lost 7; bases outside the gene matches: 16. The CDR3 is made up of 16 amino acids. CDR1 and CDR2 (germline): SGHAT, FQNNGV. Here the CDR3 reads CASSRLRGQRPGTQYF. The CDR3 DNA reads TGTGCCAGCAGCCGACTCCGGGGACAGCGACCGGGGACCCAGTACTTC.

This clonotype has more than one count but fewer than ten. CDR3 protein: CASSQSAGWETQYF. Written as DNA, the CDR3 is TGCGCCAGCAGTCAATCCGCGGGGTGGGAGACCCAGTACTTC. The rearrangement links TRBV23-1 to TRBJ2-5, with a tentative D call TRBD2 (6 bases). TRBV23-1 is an open reading frame whose function is uncertain. The CDR3 consists of 14 residues. V was clipped by 0 bases and J by 5 bases, with 10 bases between them.

This clonotype was seen ten or more times. The rearrangement links TRBV7-2 to TRBJ2-5, with 7 positions matching TRBD1. The V and J ends lost 5 bases and 6 bases, in that order; junction bases with no gene match: 12. The CDR3 is 15 amino acids. Germline-derived CDR1 and CDR2 are SGHTA and FQGNSA. The CDR3 sequence: CASSTTTGQLKTQYF. The DNA for the CDR3 is TGTGCCAGCAGCACCACGACAGGGCAGTTGAAGACCCAGTACTTC.

There are a few counts of this clonotype. The V and J genes are TRBV7-2 and TRBJ2-3; D not certain. V lost 6 bases and J 2 bases, leaving 15 bases between the germline ends. The CDR3 spans 15 residues. CDR1 SGHTA and CDR2 FQGNSA come from the germline V gene. CDR3 DNA sequence: TGTGCCAGCAGAGAACCGTATGGGTACACAGATACGCAGTATTTT. This translates into CASREPYGYTDTQYF.

The genes are TRBV2 and TRBJ1-2; TRBD1 is a possible D gene (5 bases). V lost 3 bases to trimming and J lost 5 bases, with 13 bases between them. This CDR3 is 14 amino acids long. Germline V lookup: CDR1 SNHLY, CDR2 FYNNEI. In DNA, the CDR3 is TGTGCCAGCAGTGATGTGAAGGGGACGTATGGCTACACCTTC. Amino acids: CASSDVKGTYGYTF.

This clonotype was observed a handful of times. This chain links TRBV6-2 or TRBV6-3 with TRBJ1-1, with D unclear. V lost 2 bases, J lost 1 base, and 5 bases lay in between. This CDR3 has 13 residues. Germline V gene lookup returns CDR1 MNHEY and CDR2 SVGEGT. The CDR3 nucleotides are TGTGCCAGCAGTTACCACCCGAACACTGAAGCTTTCTTT. Its translation: CASSYHPNTEAFF.

A few counts support this clonotype. CDR3 sequence: CASSLAVYSNQPQHF. The CDR3 DNA reads TGTGCCAGCAGCTTAGCAGTCTATAGCAATCAGCCCCAGCATTTT. V and J are TRBV7-8 and TRBJ1-5, with D unclear. The V gene's germline CDR1 is SGHVS and CDR2 FQNEAQ. Deletions cut 0 bases from V and 0 bases from J, with 6 bases between. This CDR3 comprises 15 residues.

V is TRBV24-1 and J is TRBJ2-3; D might be TRBD1 or TRBD2, each matching 5 bases. From germline, CDR1 is KGHDR and CDR2 SFDVKD. V dropped 2 bases and J dropped 0 bases, with 5 bases sitting between them. The CDR3 has 14 amino acids. The CDR3 DNA sequence: TGTGCCACCAGTGATTGGGACAGCACAGATACGCAGTATTTT. Amino acid sequence: CATSDWDSTDTQYF.

About this clonotype: The germline gene is not matched at one end of the junction; a read error may be the cause. The chain links TRBV20-1 to TRBJ1-1; D unresolved. CDR1 DFQATT and CDR2 SNEGSKA come from the germline V gene (reference sequence). The CDR3 extends over 14 amino acids. CDR3 protein: CSASAARMNTEALF. CDR3 sequence (DNA): TGCAGTGCTAGTGCGGCCCGAATGAACACTGAAGCTTTATTT.

The V call is TRBV19, the J call TRBJ2-4, with D maybe TRBD1 (6 bases). Trimming removed 4 bases at V and 1 base at J, with 20 bases between. The CDR3 is 18 amino acids. Germline values: CDR1 LNHDA, CDR2 SQIVND (reference sequence). CDR3 nucleotides: TGTGCCAGTAGTAAAACTTCGCAGGGGCATGGGGCCAAAAACATTCAGTACTTC. Protein: CASSKTSQGHGAKNIQYF.